This T cell receptor (beta chain) was identified during a study of Tregs in tolerant kidney transplant recipients. Study results and caveats: Expanding Tregs on activated donor B cells appeared to best identify donor-specific TCRbeta clones. Changing PCR primers prevented nucleotide comparison between some patients' samples. Biological reproducibility was not directly addressed, but technical replication error appeared minimal.

On this clone: The target antigen is unknown.

The nonmyeloablative bone marrow transplants came from related graft donors, with transient mixed chimerism. CD4+CD25+CD127- Tregs, CD4+CD25- non-Tregs, CD4 and CD8 cells were sorted. Sequencing was performed with immunoSEQ multiplex PCR; in TCRdb, only in-frame clones are kept and a portion is missing. The table lists about 50,000 clones, around nine tenths of them singletons. The V and J ends lost 3 bases and 6 bases respectively, with 18 bases between them. CDR1 and CDR2 from the germline V gene are LNHDA and SQIVND (reference sequence). This CDR3 is built from 16 residues. Sequencing was performed on CD8+ T cells from blood (PBMCs), taken 12 months after the transplant. V usage is TRBV19 and J usage is TRBJ1-5, with D unclear. This TCR derives from a human patient who received a combined kidney and bone marrow transplant. A share of the T cells may be of graft donor origin. Here the CDR3 DNA reads TGTGCCAGTAGTATCGGCGGGAGGGTATCGGGTCAGCCCCAGCATTTT. It specifies CASSIGGRVSGQPQHF.